This record covers a single T cell receptor beta chain. Antigen specificity is unknown. This entry comes from a study of cytomegalovirus exposure and HLA in healthy donors. Across the whole study: The 130 or so validation repertoires, a later analysis reported, used the same platform as the roughly 660 repertoires from the first cohort. Study-level findings and limits: While the bulk of TCR sequences proved rare, some public TCRs turned up in many donors. Cytomegalovirus association was assigned to about 150 TCR beta chains.

The table came from immunoSEQ multiplex PCR; TCRdb's copy has only in-frame clones and leaves some out. This sample has tens of thousands of clones, with about 91% found just once. Separate from the approximately 670-subject first cohort was the approximately 120-subject validation cohort, to which the donors belonged. The CDR3 consists of 16 residues. Germline V gene lookup returns CDR1 SGHRS and CDR2 YFSETQ. V trimming: 0 bases; J trimming: 3 bases; junction bases outside the gene matches: 4. V and J are TRBV5-1 and TRBJ2-1; TRBD2 matches at 9 bases. The origin of this receptor is a woman younger than 30 in good health and CMV-seronegative. The sequenced sample was PBMCs. DNA of the CDR3: TGCGCCAGCAGCTTGGGCCTAGCGGGGATCTACAATGAGCAGTTCTTC. Translating it yields CASSLGLAGIYNEQFF.